The sequence of this T cell receptor (beta chain) was determined in a study of read filtering for tumor transcriptome and immune sequencing. Molecular barcoded adaptors covering alpha/delta and beta/gamma chains were used on approximately 440 ng RNA. TCRdb re-called the reads through MiXCR, storing one row per CDR3 protein. This table holds approximately 140,000 distinct CDR3 sequences, approximately 13% found once. Broader study findings: IR-seq and RNA-seq agreed better without single-read clonotypes.

This clonotype was seen ten or more times. The antigen is not known. CDR1 is MGHRA and CDR2 is YSYEKL in the germline V gene. The CDR3 is 15 amino acids. Deletions cut 0 bases from V and 10 bases from J, with 15 bases between. The specimen sequenced was a population of CD138-negative cells sorted from bone marrow. The sequence was obtained from a donor at least 40 years old with multiple myeloma. V usage is TRBV4-1 and J usage is TRBJ2-2; no firm D call. CDR3 DNA sequence: TGCGCCAGCAGCCAAGAGGGAAAAAAATTCGAGGAGCTGTTTTTT. This encodes CASSQEGKKFEELFF.